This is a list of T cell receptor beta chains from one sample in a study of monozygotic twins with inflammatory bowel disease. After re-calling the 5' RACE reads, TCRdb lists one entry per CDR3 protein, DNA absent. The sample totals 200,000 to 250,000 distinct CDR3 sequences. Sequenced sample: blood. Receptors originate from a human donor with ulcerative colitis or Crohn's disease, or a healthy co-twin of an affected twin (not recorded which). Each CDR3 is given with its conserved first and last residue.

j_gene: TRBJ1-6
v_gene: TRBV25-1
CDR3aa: CASSLTGGGSPLHF

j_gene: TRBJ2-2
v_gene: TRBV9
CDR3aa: CASSVTDANTGELFF

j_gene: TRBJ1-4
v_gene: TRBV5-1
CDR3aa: CASSSRTAHNFATNEKLFF

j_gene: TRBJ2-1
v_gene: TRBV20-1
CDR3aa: CSANSGYNEQFF

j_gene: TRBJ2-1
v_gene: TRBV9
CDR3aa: CASSVDGVSSYNEQFF

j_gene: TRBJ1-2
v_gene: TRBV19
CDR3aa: CASKRSAGVLIVNYGYTF

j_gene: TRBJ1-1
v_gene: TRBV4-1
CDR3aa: CASSQGTSTNAMNTEAFF

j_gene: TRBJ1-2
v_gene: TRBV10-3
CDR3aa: CAINNSGTGVYGYTF

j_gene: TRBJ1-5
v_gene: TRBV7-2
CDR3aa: CASSRTGLGNQPQHF

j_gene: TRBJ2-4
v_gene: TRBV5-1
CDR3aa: CASSSLAKNIQYF